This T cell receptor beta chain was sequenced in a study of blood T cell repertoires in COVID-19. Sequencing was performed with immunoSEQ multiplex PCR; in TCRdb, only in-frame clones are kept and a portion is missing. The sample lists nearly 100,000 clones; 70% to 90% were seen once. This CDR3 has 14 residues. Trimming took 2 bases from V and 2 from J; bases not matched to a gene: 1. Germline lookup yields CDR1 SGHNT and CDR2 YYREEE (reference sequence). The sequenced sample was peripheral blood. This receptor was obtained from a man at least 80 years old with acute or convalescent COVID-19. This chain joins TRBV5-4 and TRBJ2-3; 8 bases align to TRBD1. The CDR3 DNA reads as TGTGCCAGCAGCTTCCAGGGGGCCACAGATACGCAGTATTTT. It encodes CASSFQGATDTQYF.